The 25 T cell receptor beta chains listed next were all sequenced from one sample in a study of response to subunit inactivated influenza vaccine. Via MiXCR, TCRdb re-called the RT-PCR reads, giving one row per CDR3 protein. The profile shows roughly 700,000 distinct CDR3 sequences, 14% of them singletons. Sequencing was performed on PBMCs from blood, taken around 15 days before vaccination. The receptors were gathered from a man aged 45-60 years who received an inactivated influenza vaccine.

This CDR3 reads CASSLATGRGTGELFF. As DNA, the CDR3 is TGTGCCAGCAGCTTAGCGACAGGGCGAGGCACCGGGGAGCTGTTTTTT. This chain connects TRBV7-9 to TRBJ2-2, with 7 bases aligning to TRBD1. V lost 0 bases and J lost 4; bases outside the gene matches: 5. The CDR3 covers 16 residues. Looked up from germline, CDR1 is SEHNR and CDR2 is FQNEAQ (reference sequence). The whole variable domain, remainder taken from reference TRBV7-9 and TRBJ2-2, is DTGVSQNPRHKITKRGQNVTFRCDPISEHNRLYWYRQTLGQGPEFLTYFQNEAQLEKSRLLSDRFSAERPKGSFSTLEIQRTEQGDSAMYLCASSLATGRGTGELFFGEGSRLTVL.

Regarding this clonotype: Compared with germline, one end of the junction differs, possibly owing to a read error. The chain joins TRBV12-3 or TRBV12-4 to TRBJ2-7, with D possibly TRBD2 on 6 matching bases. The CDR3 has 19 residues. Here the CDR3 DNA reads TGTGCCTGCAGTTTCGGTACGGGGATTTTGCGGGACGGCTCCTACGAGCAGTACTTC. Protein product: CACSFGTGILRDGSYEQYF.

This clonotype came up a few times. The chain's CDR3 is CASRPTEYSNQPQHF. The CDR3 DNA follows: TGCGCCAGCAGGCCCACAGAATATAGCAATCAGCCCCAGCATTTT. The V call is TRBV5-1, the J call TRBJ1-5; D not resolved. Germline CDR1 and CDR2: SGHRS and YFSETQ. Trimming removed 5 bases at V and 0 bases at J, with 12 bases between. The CDR3 runs 15 residues.

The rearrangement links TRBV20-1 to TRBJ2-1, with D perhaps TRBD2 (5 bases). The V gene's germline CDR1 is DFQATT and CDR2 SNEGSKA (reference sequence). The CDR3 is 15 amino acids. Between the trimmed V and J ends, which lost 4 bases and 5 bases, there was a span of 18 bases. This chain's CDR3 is CSATRLAGLDNEQFF. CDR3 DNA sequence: TGCAGTGCTACCAGACTCGCGGGTTTAGACAATGAGCAGTTCTTC.

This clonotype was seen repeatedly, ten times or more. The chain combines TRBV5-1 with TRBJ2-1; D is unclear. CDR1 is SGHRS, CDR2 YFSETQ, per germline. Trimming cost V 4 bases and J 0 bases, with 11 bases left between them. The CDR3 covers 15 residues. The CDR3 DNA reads TGCGCCAGCAGCGCCTTAAAGAGCTCCTACAATGAGCAGTTCTTC. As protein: CASSALKSSYNEQFF.

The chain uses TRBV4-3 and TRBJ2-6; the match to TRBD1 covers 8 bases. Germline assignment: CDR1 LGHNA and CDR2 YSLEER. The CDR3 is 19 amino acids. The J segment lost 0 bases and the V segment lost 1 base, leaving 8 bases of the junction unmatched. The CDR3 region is CASSQGPGQASSGANVLTF. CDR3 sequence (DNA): TGCGCCAGCAGCCAAGGTCCGGGACAGGCGAGCTCTGGGGCCAACGTCCTGACTTTC.

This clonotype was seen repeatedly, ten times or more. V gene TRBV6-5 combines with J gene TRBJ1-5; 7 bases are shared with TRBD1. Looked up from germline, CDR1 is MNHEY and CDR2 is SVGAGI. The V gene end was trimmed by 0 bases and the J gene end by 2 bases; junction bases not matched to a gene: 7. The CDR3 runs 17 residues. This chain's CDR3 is CASSYSRDSSGNQPQHF. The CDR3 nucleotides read TGTGCCAGCAGTTACTCGAGGGACAGTAGCGGCAATCAGCCCCAGCATTTT.

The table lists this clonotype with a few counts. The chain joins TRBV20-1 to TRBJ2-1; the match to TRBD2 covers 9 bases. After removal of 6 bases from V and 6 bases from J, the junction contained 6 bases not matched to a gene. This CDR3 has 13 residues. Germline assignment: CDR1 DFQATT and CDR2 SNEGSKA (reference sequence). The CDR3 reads CSALGLASNEQFF. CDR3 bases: TGCAGTGCCTTAGGACTAGCGAGCAATGAGCAGTTCTTC.

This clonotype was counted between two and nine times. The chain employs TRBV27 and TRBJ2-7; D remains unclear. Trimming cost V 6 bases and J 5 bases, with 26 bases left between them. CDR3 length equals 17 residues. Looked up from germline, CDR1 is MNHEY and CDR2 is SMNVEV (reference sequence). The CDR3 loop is CASRTYGSAPTNHEQYF. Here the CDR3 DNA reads TGTGCCAGCAGAACGTACGGGTCGGCGCCAACGAACCACGAGCAGTACTTC.

CDR3 amino acids: CASSQEAGLYGYTF. The CDR3 nucleotides read TGTGCCAGCAGCCAAGAGGCGGGATTATATGGCTACACCTTC. The gene calls are TRBV3-1 and TRBJ1-2; D is unclear. V was trimmed by 0 bases and J by 5 bases, leaving 10 bases between them. Germline V gene data show CDR1 as LGHDT and CDR2 as YNNKEL (reference sequence). This CDR3 is built from 14 residues.

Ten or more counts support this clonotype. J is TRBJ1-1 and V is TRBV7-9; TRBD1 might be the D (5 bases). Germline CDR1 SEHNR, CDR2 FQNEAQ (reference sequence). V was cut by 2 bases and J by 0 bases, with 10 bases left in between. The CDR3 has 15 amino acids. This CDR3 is CASSLSGTVNTEAFF. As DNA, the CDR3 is TGTGCCAGCAGCTTAAGCGGGACGGTGAACACTGAAGCTTTCTTT.

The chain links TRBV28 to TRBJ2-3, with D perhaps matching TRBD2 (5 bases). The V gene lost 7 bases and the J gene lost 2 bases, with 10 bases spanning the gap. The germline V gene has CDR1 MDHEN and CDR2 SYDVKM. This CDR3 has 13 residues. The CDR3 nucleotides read TGTGCCAGCACCCAGCGGAACACAGATACGCAGTATTTT. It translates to CASTQRNTDTQYF.

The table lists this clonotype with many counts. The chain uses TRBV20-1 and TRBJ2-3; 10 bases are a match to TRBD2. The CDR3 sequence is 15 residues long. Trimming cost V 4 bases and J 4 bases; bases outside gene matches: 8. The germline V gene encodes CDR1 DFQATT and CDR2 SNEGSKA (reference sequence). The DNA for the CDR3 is TGCAGTGCTATTATCAGCGGGAGGGACGCAGATACGCAGTATTTT. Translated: CSAIISGRDADTQYF.

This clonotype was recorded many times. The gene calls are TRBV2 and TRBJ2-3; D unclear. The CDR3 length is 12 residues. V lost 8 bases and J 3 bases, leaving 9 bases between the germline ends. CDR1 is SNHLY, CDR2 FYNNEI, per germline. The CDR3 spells CASVGVTDTQYF. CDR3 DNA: TGTGCCAGCGTAGGCGTTACAGATACGCAGTATTTT.

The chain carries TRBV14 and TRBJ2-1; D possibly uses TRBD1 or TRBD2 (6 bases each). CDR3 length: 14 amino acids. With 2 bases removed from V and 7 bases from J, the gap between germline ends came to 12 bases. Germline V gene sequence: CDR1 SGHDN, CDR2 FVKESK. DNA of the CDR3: TGTGCCAGCAGCCAAACAGGGAGGAGGAATGAGCAGTTCTTC. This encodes CASSQTGRRNEQFF.

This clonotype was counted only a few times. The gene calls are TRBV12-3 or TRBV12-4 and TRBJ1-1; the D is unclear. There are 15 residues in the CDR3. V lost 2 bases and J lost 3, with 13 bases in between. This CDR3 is CASSLSWGGYTEAFF. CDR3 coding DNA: TGTGCCAGCAGTTTATCCTGGGGTGGATACACTGAAGCTTTCTTT.

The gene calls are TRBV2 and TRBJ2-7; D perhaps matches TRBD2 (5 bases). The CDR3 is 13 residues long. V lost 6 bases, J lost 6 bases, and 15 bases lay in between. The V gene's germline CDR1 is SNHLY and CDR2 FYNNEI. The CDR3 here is CASRSDAGGEQYF. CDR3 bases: TGTGCCAGCAGATCGGACGCGGGCGGCGAGCAGTACTTC.

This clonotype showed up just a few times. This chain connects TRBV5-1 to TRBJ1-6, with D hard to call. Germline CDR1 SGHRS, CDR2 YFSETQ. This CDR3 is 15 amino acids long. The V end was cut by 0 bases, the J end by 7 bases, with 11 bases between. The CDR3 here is CASSLGTTGNSPLHF. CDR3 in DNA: TGCGCCAGCAGCTTGGGGACCACCGGGAATTCACCCCTCCACTTT.

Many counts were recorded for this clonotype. The chain's CDR3 is CASSLDISGYEQYF. The CDR3 coding sequence is TGCGCCAGCAGCTTAGACATATCGGGCTACGAGCAGTACTTC. J is TRBJ2-7 and V is TRBV5-1; D is unresolved. CDR3 length: 14 amino acids. V lost 2 bases to trimming and J lost 3 bases, with 12 bases between them. Germline-derived CDR1 and CDR2 are SGHRS and YFSETQ. Using reference TRBV5-1 and TRBJ2-7 for the parts outside the CDR3, the full variable domain is KAGVTQTPRYLIKTRGQQVTLSCSPISGHRSVSWYQQTPGQGLQFLFEYFSETQRNKGNFPGRFSGRQFSNSRSEMNVSTLELGDSALYLCASSLDISGYEQYFGPGTRLTVT.

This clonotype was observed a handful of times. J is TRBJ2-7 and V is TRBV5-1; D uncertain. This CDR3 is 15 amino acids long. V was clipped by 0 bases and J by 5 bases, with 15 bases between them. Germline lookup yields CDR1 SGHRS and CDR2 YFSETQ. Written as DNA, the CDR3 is TGCGCCAGCAGCTTGGCCGGCAGTCCAGGAGACGAGCAGTACTTC. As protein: CASSLAGSPGDEQYF.

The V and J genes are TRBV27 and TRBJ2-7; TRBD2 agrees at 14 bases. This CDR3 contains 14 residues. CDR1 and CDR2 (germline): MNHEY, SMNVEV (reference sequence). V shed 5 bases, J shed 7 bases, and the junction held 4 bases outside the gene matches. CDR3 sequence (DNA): TGTGCCAGCAGTGCGGGACTAGCGGGAGTTGAGCAGTACTTC. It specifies CASSAGLAGVEQYF.

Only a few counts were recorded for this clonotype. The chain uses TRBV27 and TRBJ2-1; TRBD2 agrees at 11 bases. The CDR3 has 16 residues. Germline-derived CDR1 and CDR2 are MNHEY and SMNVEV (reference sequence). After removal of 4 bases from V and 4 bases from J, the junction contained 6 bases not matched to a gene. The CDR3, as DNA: TGTGCCAGCAGTTCCCCGGGACTAGCGGTTTACAATGAGCAGTTCTTC. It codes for CASSSPGLAVYNEQFF.

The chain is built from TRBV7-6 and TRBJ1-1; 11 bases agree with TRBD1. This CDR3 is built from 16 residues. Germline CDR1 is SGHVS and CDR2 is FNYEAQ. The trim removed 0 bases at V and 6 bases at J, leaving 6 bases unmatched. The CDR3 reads CASSLAGQGVNSEAFF. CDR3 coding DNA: TGTGCCAGCAGCTTAGCGGGACAGGGGGTTAACTCTGAAGCTTTCTTT.

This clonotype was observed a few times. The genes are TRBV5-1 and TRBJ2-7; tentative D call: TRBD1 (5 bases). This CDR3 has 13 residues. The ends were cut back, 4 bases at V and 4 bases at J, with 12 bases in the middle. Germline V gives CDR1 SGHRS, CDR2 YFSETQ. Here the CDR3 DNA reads TGCGCCAGCAGCCCCGACAGAATTTACGAGCAGTACTTC. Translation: CASSPDRIYEQYF.

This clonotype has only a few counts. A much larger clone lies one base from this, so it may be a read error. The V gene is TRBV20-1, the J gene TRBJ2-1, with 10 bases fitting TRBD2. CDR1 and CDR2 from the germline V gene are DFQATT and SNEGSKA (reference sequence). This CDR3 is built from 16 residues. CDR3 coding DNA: TGCTGTGCTAGGCAGGCTTCAAGCGGGAGGGCCCATGAGCAGTTCTTC. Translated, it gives CCARQASSGRAHEQFF.